This TCR beta chain appears in the sequencing data of a study of cytomegalovirus exposure and HLA in healthy donors (TCRdb year 2017). Broadly, across the study: According to an earlier analysis of a few hundred of the donors, about 180 million T cells yielded 90 million to 130 million unique TCR beta sequences and 276 Gb of sequence data. In addition to the first cohort of 650 to 750 subjects, a separate validation cohort of about 120 different subjects was used. Typing coverage differed by locus: A, B, C, DRB1 and DQB1 were typed in roughly 620-640 donors, DQA1 in about 560, DPA1 in 600 to 610, and DPB1 in 450 to 480. All discovery cohort repertoires had been generated on a single sequencing platform. In the later analysis, no new phenotypic data were used to find candidate immune exposures; instead, reliance was placed on TCR beta sequences and their occurrence across donors. To study patterns of TCR occurrence, a later analysis re-analyzed previously published TCR beta repertoires from under 750 donors and added high-resolution HLA genotyping. Roughly 5 DR-DQ haplotypes were handled as single units for association and clustering, since linkage in the cohort was strong. A later genetic analysis used genome-wide SNP genotypes for about 65% of the 666 donors, treating that subset as a discovery cohort. Using immunosequencing, the study profiled T cell repertoires from 550 to 750 subjects and related those repertoires to cytomegalovirus serostatus. To decide whether each TCR beta V gene segment behaved as functional or pseudogenic, an earlier analysis of some 600 of the donors relied on high-throughput TCR beta sequencing. The aim of the study was to test whether cataloging public T cell receptors could identify signatures of past pathogen exposure. On average, over 200,000 unique TCR beta nucleotide sequences were sequenced per donor among 398 genotyped donors of the cohort, with about 19% of those sequences being non-productive. Alongside the repertoire data, information on donor age, sex, ethnicity and CMV serostatus was compiled. Approximately 330 gigabases of sequencing data and approximately 92 million unique TCR sequences made up an early release that covered some 640 HLA-typed donors. Among the approximately 420 genotyped donors, approximately 77% belonged to the genetic ancestry cluster associated with self-reported Caucasian donors. Class I and class II HLA loci were covered by the typing at four-digit resolution. The study combined high-throughput TCR immunosequencing, statistical association of individual TCRs with disease status, and machine learning to predict cytomegalovirus infection status.

What the research found in general, with its limitations: Most TCR sequences were seen in very few donors, while some public TCRs were found in many individuals. According to a later genetic analysis, donors in an Asian-associated ancestry cluster had fewer N-insertions in productive TCRs than the roughly 670-donor mean. A few of the identified cytomegalovirus-associated TCR beta chains were confirmed in vitro to be specific for cytomegalovirus antigens. This cohort had only TCR beta chains sequenced, and the lack of alpha or paired-chain data limited which features could be detected. A cluster of highly shared sequence variants was judged likely to represent a technical artifact of the sequencing pipeline. In a later analysis, HLA-associated TCR beta chains showed more clonal expansion and lower generation probabilities than non-associated chains that were equally common. At a false discovery rate of 0.05, a later analysis linked 16,951 TCR beta sequences to specific HLA alleles. The 87-base-pair reads could not distinguish some IMGT-functional V segments, including TRBV6-2 and TRBV6-3, so those segments were excluded. Cytomegalovirus status was reported to be diagnosed by the classifier with high specificity and sensitivity in both the original and validation cohorts. The study gave a list of about 160 TCR beta chains associated with cytomegalovirus. The presence/absence analyses assumed that sequencing depth was roughly uniform across donors, and that assumption may not be true. Because counts were too low, roughly 16 rarely observed V segments, including chromosome 9 orphons, were excluded from the earlier analysis of 587 of the donors. Because some donors lacked HLA typing at each locus, the association tests relied only on the typed subset. According to a later analysis, parvovirus B19, influenza, CMV and Epstein-Barr virus appeared linked to several top co-occurrence clusters. Correlated functional status among segregating V segments might reflect linkage disequilibrium, but an unknown experimental factor could not be ruled out. Most CMV-associated TCR beta chains appeared to be HLA-restricted in a later analysis, and the HLA associations seemed to be driven largely by CMV exposure. The authors suggested that the approach could potentially be generalized to other disease states and immunological phenotypes. A further reported finding was that TCR beta sequences accurately predicted the HLA-A and HLA-B alleles for most subjects in the first cohort. CMV serostatus was the only immune exposure information available for the cohort. Strong co-occurrence of HLA alleles, especially DR and DQ, made assigning TCR associations to individual alleles difficult. A later analysis found that TCR association rates varied across HLA loci, with DRB1 alleles showing the most associated TCRs and HLA-C alleles the fewest. V-gene and J-gene trimming of TCR beta chains was associated with a missense DCLRE1C variant in a later genetic analysis, and the association was replicated in an independent cohort. An earlier analysis of approximately 590 of the donors showed that most TCR beta V segments appeared in productive rearrangements either about 90% or about 30% of the time, which broadly matched IMGT annotations.

Worth noting for this clone: Its antigen is still unknown. The sample holds no much larger clone one base away, and base qualities are not on file.

The protocol used for the library was the immunoSEQ multiplex PCR assay. The multiplex PCR relied on a mix of 60 forward primers for TCR Vbeta segments and 13 reverse primers for TCR Jbeta segments. The CDR3 region of rearranged TCR beta genes was amplified from genomic DNA with a multiplex PCR assay. On the Illumina HiSeq System, the amplified TCR beta libraries were sequenced as 87-base-pair reads. In the paper's pipeline: In a later analysis, tens of millions of unique TCR beta chains were counted across the 500 to 850 repertoires, and roughly 11 million of these chains were shared by at least two donors. A nearest-neighbor algorithm error-corrected the raw reads and collapsed the reads into unique sequences, merging closely related sequences to remove PCR and sequencing errors. V, D and J gene segments were assigned by aligning CDR3 sequences to IMGT reference sequences. Each retained sequence needed at least a six-nucleotide match to both a V gene segment and a J gene segment. A rearrangement was called productive if the CDR3 had no stop codons and remained in frame with V and J, and every other rearrangement was called non-productive. CDR3 was defined according to IMGT convention as the region running from the second conserved V-encoded cysteine to the conserved J-encoded phenylalanine. Sequences without an unambiguous match to a single V gene segment were excluded from the earlier analysis of 450 to 650 of the donors. In an earlier analysis of approximately 590 of the donors, a V segment was called functional when productive rearrangements were above 56.7%, and segregating when the standard deviation between donors exceeded 5%. A statistical classification framework was developed to diagnose cytomegalovirus status using the catalog of TCR beta chain sequences. In a later analysis, TCR nucleotide sequences were compared against IMGT/GENE-DB human TR gene sequences so that V and J genes could be assigned. The TCRdist pipeline was used in a later analysis to assign CDR3 sequences and most-parsimonious VDJ recombination scenarios. A later analysis defined each TCR beta chain by its CDR3 amino acid sequence plus V-gene family, and excluded reads lacking a unique V-gene family. In a later analysis, approximately 590 highly shared, low-generation-probability nucleotide sequences were removed to address suspected cross-contamination and a sequencing artifact. For each public chain, a later analysis derived a clonal expansion index from normalized ranks of inferred template counts within each repertoire. A later analysis computed generation probabilities with a VDJ recombination model fitted to out-of-frame rearrangements, and checked the results against IGoR. In a later analysis, hypergeometric tests were used to score TCR-TCR, TCR-HLA and TCR-CMV co-occurrence, with a repertoire-size bias correction applied to TCR pairs. False discovery rates were estimated in a later analysis by permuting HLA or CMV assignments 20 times. A later analysis grouped co-occurring TCRs with DBSCAN, adding TCRdist sequence similarity when clustering within HLA-allele-positive subsets. Repertoires with fewer than 30,000 or more than 120,000 public chains were left out of co-occurrence clustering, as were about five repertoires with anomalous nucleotide sharing. Entries here come from immuneACCESS through TCRdb and include only in-frame sequences with V and J called. Some clones fail to appear in such tables; in the studies checked, an unresolved V gene covers under half of the shortfall, and the cause of the remainder is unknown. That table gives V, J and clone size, and the DNA gave D and trimming. Recorded for this sample are roughly 150,000 clones; 60% to 75% of them occurred a single time. The ten largest clonotypes hold 6% to 8.5% of the sample.

The cohort was made up of about 610 healthy bone marrow donors. Cohort members were all nominally healthy when sampled, although unrecorded immune exposures were likely present. The donor was CMV seronegative and was included in the group of under 450 seronegative cohort members. Every donor gave a peripheral blood sample, and the peripheral blood mononuclear cells from that sample were used for TCR beta sequencing. The Qiagen DNeasy Blood Extraction Kit was used to extract genomic DNA from the blood cell samples. The CDR3 has 15 amino acids, counting the end cysteine and phenylalanine. The DNA shown is the 45-base CDR3, in frame from base 1. V lost 1 base and J lost 5 bases; the stretch between them is 11 bases long. CDR1 SGHVS and CDR2 FQNEAQ are derived from the germline V gene.

The receptor comes from a young man in good health and CMV-seronegative. Sequenced sample: PBMCs. Here the chain combines TRBV7-8 and TRBJ2-2; the D gene is perhaps TRBD1, on 7 matching bases. The CDR3 reads CASSLGSGGTGELFF. The DNA sequence is TGTGCCAGCAGCTTAGGGTCAGGGGGGACCGGGGAGCTGTTTTTT.